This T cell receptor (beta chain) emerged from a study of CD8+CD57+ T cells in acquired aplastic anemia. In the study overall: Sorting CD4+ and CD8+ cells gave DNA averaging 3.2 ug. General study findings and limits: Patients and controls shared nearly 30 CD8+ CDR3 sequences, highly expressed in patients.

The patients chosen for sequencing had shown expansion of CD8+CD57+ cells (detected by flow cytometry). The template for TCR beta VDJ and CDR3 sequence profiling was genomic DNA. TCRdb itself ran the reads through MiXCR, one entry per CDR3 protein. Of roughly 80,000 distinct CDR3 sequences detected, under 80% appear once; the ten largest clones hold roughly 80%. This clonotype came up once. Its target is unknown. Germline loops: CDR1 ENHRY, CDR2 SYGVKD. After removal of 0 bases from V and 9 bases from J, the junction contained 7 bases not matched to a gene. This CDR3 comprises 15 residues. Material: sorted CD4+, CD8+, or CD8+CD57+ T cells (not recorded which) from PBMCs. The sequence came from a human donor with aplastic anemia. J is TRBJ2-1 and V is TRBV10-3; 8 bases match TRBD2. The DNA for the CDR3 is TGTGCCATCAGTGAGTCCTCGGGGGGGCCCTTTGAGCAGTTCTTC. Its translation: CAISESSGGPFEQFF.